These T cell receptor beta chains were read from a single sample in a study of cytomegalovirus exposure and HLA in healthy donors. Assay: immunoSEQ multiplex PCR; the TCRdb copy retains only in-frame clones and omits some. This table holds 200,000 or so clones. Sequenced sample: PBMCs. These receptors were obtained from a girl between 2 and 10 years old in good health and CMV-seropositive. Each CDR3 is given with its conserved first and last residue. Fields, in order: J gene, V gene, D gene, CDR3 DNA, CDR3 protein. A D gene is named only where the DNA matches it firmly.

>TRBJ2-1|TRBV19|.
TGTGCCAGTAGTCAATGGGGACCGGCGGGGTACAATGAGCAGTTCTTC
CASSQWGPAGYNEQFF
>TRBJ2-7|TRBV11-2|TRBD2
TGTGCCAGCAGCCCGAGGGCTAGCGGGAGTTGGTCCTACGAGCAGTACTTC
CASSPRASGSWSYEQYF
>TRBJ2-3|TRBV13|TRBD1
TGTGCCAGCAGCATCCGGCGACAGGGGGCGACAGATACGCAGTATTTT
CASSIRRQGATDTQYF
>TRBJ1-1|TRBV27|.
TGTGCCAGTCCGCTGGCGGAATCTGAAGCTTTCTTT
CASPLAESEAFF
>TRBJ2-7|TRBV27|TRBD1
TGTGCCAGCAGTTTAGGGACAGGGGGCTCCTACGAGCAGTACTTC
CASSLGTGGSYEQYF
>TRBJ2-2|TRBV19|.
TGTGCCAGTAGTATCAGACTTAACACCGGGGAGCTGTTTTTT
CASSIRLNTGELFF
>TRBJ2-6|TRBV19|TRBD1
TGTGCCAGTAGTATAGATCGAAGGGACAGGGCTTCTGGGGCCAACGTCCTGACTTTC
CASSIDRRDRASGANVLTF
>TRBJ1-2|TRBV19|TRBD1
TGTGCCAGTAGTGTAGGCAACAGGGGCGGCTACACCTTC
CASSVGNRGGYTF
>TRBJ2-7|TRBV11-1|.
TGTGCCAGCAGCTTTGGTGGTGGAGATACCTACGAGCAGTACTTC
CASSFGGGDTYEQYF
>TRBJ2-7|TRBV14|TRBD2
TGTGCCAGCAGCCCAAGTTCAACTGGGGGGGTATACGAGCAGTACTTC
CASSPSSTGGVYEQYF
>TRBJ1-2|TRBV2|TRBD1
TGTGCCAGCAGTGAATTAACGGTTCGAATAGACAGGGATGGCTACACCTTC
CASSELTVRIDRDGYTF
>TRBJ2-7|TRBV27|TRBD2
TGTGCCAGCAGTTGGGACGGGACTAGCCTATACGAGCAGTACTTC
CASSWDGTSLYEQYF
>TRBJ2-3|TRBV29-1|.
TGCAGCGTTTCGGATACGCAGTATTTT
CSVSDTQYF
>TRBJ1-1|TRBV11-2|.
TGTGCCAGCAGCTTACGGGAACGGGACACTGAAGCTTTCTTT
CASSLRERDTEAFF
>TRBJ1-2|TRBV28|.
TGTGCCAGCGACCAAAGAGATATTGACGGAGTCTATGGCTACACCTTC
CASDQRDIDGVYGYTF
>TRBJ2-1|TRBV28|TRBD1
TGTGCCAGCAGTTTGGACGAGCGAGGGACAGGTGGCAATGAGCAGTTCTTC
CASSLDERGTGGNEQFF
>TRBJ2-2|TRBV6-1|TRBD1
TGTGCCAGCAGTGGGGGACAGGGGGCGCAGGGGGAGCTGTTTTTT
CASSGGQGAQGELFF
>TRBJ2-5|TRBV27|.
TGTGCCAGCAGTTTGACGGCGGGGTGGGAGACCCAGTACTTC
CASSLTAGWETQYF
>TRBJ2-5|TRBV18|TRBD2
TGTGCCAGCTCACCAGGACTAGCGGAAGAGACCCAGTACTTC
CASSPGLAEETQYF
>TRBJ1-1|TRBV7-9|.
TGTGCCAGCAGCTTATCTCCTGGGACAATGAACACTGAAGCTTTCTTT
CASSLSPGTMNTEAFF
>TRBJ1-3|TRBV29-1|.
TGCAGCGTTGGAGGGGACTACGGAAACACCATATATTTT
CSVGGDYGNTIYF
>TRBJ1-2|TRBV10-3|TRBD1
TGTGCCATCAGTGAATCCGGACAGGCGACTGGCTACACCTTC
CAISESGQATGYTF
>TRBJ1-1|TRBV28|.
TGTGCCAGCAGTTCTGGGGGGACCACTGAAGCTTTCTTT
CASSSGGTTEAFF
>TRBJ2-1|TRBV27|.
TGTGCCAGCAGTTTGGGTCTAGCGCGATCCTACAATGAGCAGTTCTTC
CASSLGLARSYNEQFF
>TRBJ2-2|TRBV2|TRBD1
TGTGCCAGCAGTCTGACAGGGGCTGTTCCCGGGGAGCTGTTTTTT
CASSLTGAVPGELFF
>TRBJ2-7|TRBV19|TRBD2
TGTGCCAGTAGTATAGATAGGGGAGCGGGAGCCATCTACGAGCAGTACTTC
CASSIDRGAGAIYEQYF
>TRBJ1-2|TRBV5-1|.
TGCGCCAGCAGCTTGTTTCTGGGGCCGACCTATGGCTACACCTTC
CASSLFLGPTYGYTF
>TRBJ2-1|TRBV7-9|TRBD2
TGTGCCAGCAGCCTTTCTAGCGGGAGGGCCCATGAGCAGTTCTTC
CASSLSSGRAHEQFF
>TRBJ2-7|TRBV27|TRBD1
TGTGCCAGCAGTTTATCGATAATCGGATCCGGGACAGGGTACGAGCAGTACTTC
CASSLSIIGSGTGYEQYF
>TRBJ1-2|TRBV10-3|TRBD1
TGTGCCATCAGTGAGAGGGGGGACAGTCAATATGGCTACACCTTC
CAISERGDSQYGYTF
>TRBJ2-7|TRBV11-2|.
TGTGCCAGCAGCTTCCAGGGAAACTACGAGCAGTACTTC
CASSFQGNYEQYF
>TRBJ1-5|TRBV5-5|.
TGTGCCAGCAGCCTGCTGAGGGATAGCAATCAGCCCCAGCATTTT
CASSLLRDSNQPQHF
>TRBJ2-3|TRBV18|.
TGTGCCAGCTCACCAGGGGGCATTGTGGCAGATACGCAGTATTTT
CASSPGGIVADTQYF